This T cell receptor beta chain is from a study of T cell changes during pregnancy in multiple sclerosis. V lost 4 bases, J lost 4 bases, and 8 bases stayed unmatched. Germline V gene lookup returns CDR1 SGHRS and CDR2 YFSETQ. The CDR3 contains 15 residues. The data were produced by immunoSEQ multiplex PCR, yet TCRdb's version contains in-frame clones alone and is incomplete. The sample holds about 60,000 clones, 90% to 95% seen once. This specimen was peripheral blood, taken in the first trimester of pregnancy. This rearrangement joins TRBV5-1 to TRBJ2-7; TRBD1 matches 10 bases. The sequence derives from a female donor with multiple sclerosis, enrolled in a pregnancy study. The CDR3 bases are TGCGCCAGCAGCCCCGGGACAGGGGCCCCTTACGAGCAGTACTTC. Translating gives CASSPGTGAPYEQYF.